This is a list of T cell receptor beta chains from one sample in a study of blood T cell repertoires in COVID-19. Clones were sequenced by immunoSEQ multiplex PCR, and TCRdb holds only the in-frame ones, with some missing. Of some 150,000 clones in the sample, around nine tenths are singletons; the top ten hold over 3.5%. The specimen sequenced was peripheral blood. The receptors come from a young man with active or convalescent COVID-19. Each CDR3 is given with its conserved first and last residue. The D gene is left open where the match is weak. Not all rows give a size; the values are once, few, many and, for expanded clones, a class.

J | D | V | size | CDR3 | DNA
TRBJ1-1 | TRBD1 | TRBV5-1 | - | CASGTDGGSNTEAFF | TGCGCCAGCGGGACAGATGGAGGCTCGAACACTGAAGCTTTCTTT
TRBJ1-2 | TRBD1 | TRBV10-3 | - | CAISEFSTTGSKAGYTF | TGTGCCATCAGTGAGTTCTCGACGACAGGGTCTAAAGCTGGCTACACCTTC
TRBJ2-7 | - | TRBV4-3 | - | CASSQVRSDEQYF | TGCGCCAGCAGCCAAGTGCGGTCCGACGAGCAGTACTTC
TRBJ2-7 | TRBD1 | TRBV30 | once | CAWSGWSGTGAYEQYF | TGTGCCTGGAGTGGTTGGTCCGGGACAGGAGCCTACGAGCAGTACTTC
TRBJ2-1 | - | TRBV14 | - | CASSKGMGLDEQFF | TGTGCCAGCAGCAAGGGGATGGGTCTTGATGAGCAGTTCTTC
TRBJ2-1 | TRBD2 | TRBV5-4 | - | CASSLAGLAGYNEQFF | TGTGCCAGCAGCTTGGCCGGACTAGCGGGATACAATGAGCAGTTCTTC
TRBJ1-5 | - | TRBV5-8 | - | CASSLVGGRRQPQHF | TGTGCCAGCAGCTTGGTGGGGGGGCGTCGTCAGCCCCAGCATTTT
TRBJ2-1 | TRBD2 | TRBV25-1 | - | CASSYGTSGSGDEQFF | TGTGCCAGCAGCTACGGGACTAGCGGGAGTGGGGATGAGCAGTTCTTC
TRBJ1-3 | - | TRBV28 | - | CASSSLGTPGNTIYF | TGTGCCAGCAGTTCCCTCGGGACACCTGGAAACACCATATATTTT
TRBJ1-1 | TRBD1 | TRBV29-1 | - | CSVTPGGALGAFF | TGCAGCGTAACTCCAGGGGGCGCCCTGGGAGCTTTCTTT
TRBJ2-1 | TRBD2 | TRBV2 | - | CASRTSGGLNEQFF | TGTGCCAGCAGAACTAGCGGAGGCCTCAATGAGCAGTTCTTC
TRBJ1-4 | - | TRBV25-1 | - | CASSEYQAGEKLFF | TGTGCCAGCAGTGAATATCAAGCGGGTGAAAAACTGTTTTTT
TRBJ2-1 | - | TRBV5-4 | - | CASSLRSYNEQFF | TGTGCCAGCAGCCTTCGTTCTTACAATGAGCAGTTCTTC
TRBJ2-1 | - | TRBV5-1 | - | CASSANNEQFF | TGCGCCAGCAGCGCTAACAATGAGCAGTTCTTC
TRBJ1-2 | - | TRBV21-1 | - | CASSKVAGREANYGYTF | TGTGCCAGCAGCAAAGTTGCAGGGAGGGAGGCTAACTATGGCTACACCTTC
TRBJ1-2 | TRBD1 | TRBV19 | - | CASSRQGTNYGYTF | TGTGCCAGTAGTAGACAGGGGACCAACTATGGCTACACCTTC
TRBJ2-2 | TRBD2 | TRBV3-1/TRBV3-2 | - | CACRGVDTGELFF | TGTGCCTGCCGGGGGGTCGACACCGGGGAGCTGTTTTTT
TRBJ2-1 | TRBD1 | TRBV13 | - | CASSIRTGGRNEQFF | TGTGCCAGCAGCATCAGGACAGGGGGCCGCAATGAGCAGTTCTTC
TRBJ2-5 | - | TRBV2 | few | CASSEWGGGETQYF | TGTGCCAGCAGTGAATGGGGCGGAGGGGAGACCCAGTACTTC
TRBJ2-7 | TRBD1 | TRBV29-1 | - | CSVGAGTGLTYEQYF | TGCAGCGTCGGAGCCGGGACAGGGCTCACCTACGAGCAGTACTTC
TRBJ1-1 | - | TRBV6-6 | - | CASSWGTRTEAFF | TGTGCCAGCAGTTGGGGGACAAGGACTGAAGCTTTCTTT
TRBJ2-7 | TRBD2 | TRBV6-6 | - | CASRRSGRINSYEQYF | TGTGCCAGCAGGAGAAGCGGGAGGATCAACTCCTACGAGCAGTACTTC
TRBJ2-1 | TRBD1 | TRBV6-5 | - | CATRQGKKGLNEQFF | TGTGCCACCCGACAGGGAAAGAAGGGCTTGAATGAGCAGTTCTTC
TRBJ2-3 | - | TRBV19 | - | CASSKLGQGIYTDTQYF | TGTGCCAGTAGTAAGCTAGGGCAGGGGATTTACACAGATACGCAGTATTTT
TRBJ1-6 | - | TRBV7-2 | - | CASSLLGGPLNSPLHF | TGTGCCAGCAGCTTACTCGGCGGGCCGTTGAATTCACCCCTCCACTTT